A single sample is the source of the 8 T cell receptor beta chains below, sequenced in a study of T cells in Graves' hyperthyroidism and ophthalmopathy. There were TCR beta CDR3 regions amplified from RNA transcripts. HTBI primers were employed in a first-round RT-PCR of the TCR CDR3. TCRdb analysed the multiplex PCR reads with MiXCR anew, one entry per CDR3 protein. The data contain around 300,000 distinct CDR3 sequences, less than 30% of them singletons. Sample: blood. These receptors all come from a man aged 35 to 55 with Graves' hyperthyroidism that later progressed to Graves' ophthalmopathy.

This clonotype was recorded many times. The DNA for the CDR3 is TGTGCCAGCAGTTCCCAGGGACTAGCGGGAATCTACGAGCAGTACTTC. Amino acid sequence: CASSSQGLAGIYEQYF. This chain joins TRBV12-3 or TRBV12-4 and TRBJ2-7; 13 bases align to TRBD2. The CDR3 consists of 16 residues. J gave up 3 bases and V 4 bases, and 6 bases lay outside the gene matches.

The genes are TRBV28 and TRBJ1-1; D ambiguous. The germline gives CDR1 MDHEN, CDR2 SYDVKM. The CDR3 runs to 16 residues. V was cut by 2 bases and J by 3 bases, with 16 bases left in between. The CDR3 DNA is TGTGCCAGCAGTTTAGGACCAGGCCCTCTTCACACTGAAGCTTTCTTT. It translates to CASSLGPGPLHTEAFF.

This rearrangement joins TRBV20-1 to TRBJ2-7; 8 bases fit TRBD2. V gave up 6 bases and J gave up 4 bases; unmatched junction bases: 5. CDR3 size: 12 residues. CDR1 DFQATT and CDR2 SNEGSKA come from the germline V gene (reference sequence). The CDR3 bases are TGCAGTGCCGGGACTAGGTTGTACGAGCAGTACTTC. Translation gives CSAGTRLYEQYF.

This rearrangement joins TRBV6-1 to TRBJ1-1; D unclear. CDR3 length: 12 residues. The V gene's germline CDR1 is MNHNS and CDR2 SASEGT. Trimming took 11 bases from V and 1 from J, leaving 11 bases between them. CDR3 amino acids: CAVRLPNTEAFF. For the CDR3, the DNA is TGTGCCGTCCGTTTACCGAACACTGAAGCTTTCTTT.

This clonotype was seen at least ten times. The chain is built from TRBV25-1 and TRBJ1-2; D might be TRBD1 (5 bases). Trimming removed 1 base at V and 6 bases at J, with 12 bases between. The germline CDR1 and CDR2 sequences are MGHDK and SYGVNS. CDR3 size: 14 residues. The CDR3: CASSEWGREDGYTF. CDR3 nucleotides: TGTGCCAGCAGTGAATGGGGCAGGGAGGATGGCTACACCTTC.

The V call is TRBV30, the J call TRBJ2-5, with 7 bases identical to TRBD1. The J segment lost 1 base and the V segment lost 5 bases, leaving 4 bases of the junction unmatched. The CDR3 is made up of 13 amino acids. Germline loops: CDR1 GTSNPN, CDR2 SVGIG (reference sequence). The CDR3 loop is CAWGGQSQETQYF. The CDR3 region has the DNA TGTGCCTGGGGGGGACAGTCCCAAGAGACCCAGTACTTC. Together with reference TRBV30 and TRBJ2-5, the CDR3 gives the full variable domain: SQTIHQWPATLVQPVGSPLSLECTVEGTSNPNLYWYRQAAGRGLQLLFYSVGIGQISSEVPQNLSASRPQDRQFILSSKKLLLSDSGFYLCAWGGQSQETQYFGPGTRLLVL.

The table lists this clonotype with many counts. The genes are TRBV20-1 and TRBJ1-1; TRBD1 matches 9 bases. The V gene's germline CDR1 is DFQATT and CDR2 SNEGSKA (reference sequence). The CDR3 loop spans 14 amino acids. The V and J ends lost 7 bases and 0 bases, in that order; junction bases with no gene match: 6. The CDR3 DNA follows: TGCAGTGTCAAGGACAGGGGCCTGAACACTGAAGCTTTCTTT. Translating gives CSVKDRGLNTEAFF.

This clonotype occurred many times. The chain employs TRBV11-1 and TRBJ1-5; D remains unclear. The V and J ends lost 2 bases and 3 bases respectively, with 5 bases between them. CDR1 and CDR2 (germline): SGHAT, FQDESV (reference sequence). CDR3 size: 13 residues. DNA of the CDR3: TGTGCCAGCAGCTTATACAACAATCAGCCCCAGCATTTT. This sequence encodes CASSLYNNQPQHF.